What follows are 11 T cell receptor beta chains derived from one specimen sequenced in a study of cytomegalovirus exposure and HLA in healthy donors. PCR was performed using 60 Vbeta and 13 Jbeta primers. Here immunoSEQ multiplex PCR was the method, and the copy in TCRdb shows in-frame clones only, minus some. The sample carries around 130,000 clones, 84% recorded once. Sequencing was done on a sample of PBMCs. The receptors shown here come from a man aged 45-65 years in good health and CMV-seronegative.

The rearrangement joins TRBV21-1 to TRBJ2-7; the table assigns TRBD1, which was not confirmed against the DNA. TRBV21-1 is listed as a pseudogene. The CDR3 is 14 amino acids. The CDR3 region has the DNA TGTGCCAGCAGCAAGGGACAAGGATCCTACGAGCAGTACTTC. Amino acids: CASSKGQGSYEQYF.

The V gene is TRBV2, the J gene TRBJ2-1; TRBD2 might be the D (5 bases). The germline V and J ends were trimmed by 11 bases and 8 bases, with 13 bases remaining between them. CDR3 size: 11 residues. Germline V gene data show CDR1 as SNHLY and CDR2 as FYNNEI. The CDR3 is CAHGIFDEQFF. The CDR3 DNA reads TGTGCCCACGGGATTTTCGATGAGCAGTTCTTC.

CDR3 DNA sequence: TGTGCCAGCAGCGTCGGGGGGAGGGACTGGTCCTACGAGCAGTACTTC. Its protein product is CASSVGGRDWSYEQYF. The chain recombines TRBV9 with TRBJ2-7; TRBD2 matches 7 bases. The CDR3 has 16 residues. Trimming took 2 bases from V and 1 from J; bases not matched to a gene: 9. CDR1 is SGDLS, CDR2 YYNGEE, per germline.

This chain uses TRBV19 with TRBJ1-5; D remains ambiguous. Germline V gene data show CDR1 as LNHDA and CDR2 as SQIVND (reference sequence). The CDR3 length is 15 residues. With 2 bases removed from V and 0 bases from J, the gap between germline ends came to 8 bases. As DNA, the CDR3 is TGTGCCAGTAGTATACTTCGGGATAGCAATCAGCCCCAGCATTTT. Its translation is CASSILRDSNQPQHF.

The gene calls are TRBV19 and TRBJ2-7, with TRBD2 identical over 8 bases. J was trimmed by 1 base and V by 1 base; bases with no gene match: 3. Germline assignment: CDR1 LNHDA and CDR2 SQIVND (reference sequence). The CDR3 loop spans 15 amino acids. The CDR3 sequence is CASSIAVAGSYEQYF. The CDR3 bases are TGTGCCAGTAGTATAGCCGTAGCGGGGTCCTACGAGCAGTACTTC.

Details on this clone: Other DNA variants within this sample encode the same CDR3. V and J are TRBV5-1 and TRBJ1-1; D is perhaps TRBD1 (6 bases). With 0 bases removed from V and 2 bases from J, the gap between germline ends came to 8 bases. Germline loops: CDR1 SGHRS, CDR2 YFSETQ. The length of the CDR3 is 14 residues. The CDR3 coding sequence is TGCGCCAGCAGCTTGGACAGGGCCAACACTGAAGCTTTCTTT. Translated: CASSLDRANTEAFF.

This chain's CDR3 is CAWNWKTSGRLNYTF. Here the CDR3 DNA reads TGTGCCTGGAATTGGAAGACATCGGGAAGGTTAAACTACACCTTC. The chain is built from TRBV30 and TRBJ1-2, with unresolved D. V was trimmed by 4 bases and J by 10 bases, leaving 25 bases between them. The germline CDR1 and CDR2 sequences are GTSNPN and SVGIG (reference sequence). The length of the CDR3 is 15 residues.

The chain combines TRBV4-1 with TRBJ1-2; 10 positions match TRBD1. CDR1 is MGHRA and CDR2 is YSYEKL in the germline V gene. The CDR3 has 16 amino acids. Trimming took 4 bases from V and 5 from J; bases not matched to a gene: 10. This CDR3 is CASSPVTGGVVYGYTF. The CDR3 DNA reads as TGCGCCAGCAGCCCAGTGACAGGGGGCGTGGTGTATGGCTACACCTTC.

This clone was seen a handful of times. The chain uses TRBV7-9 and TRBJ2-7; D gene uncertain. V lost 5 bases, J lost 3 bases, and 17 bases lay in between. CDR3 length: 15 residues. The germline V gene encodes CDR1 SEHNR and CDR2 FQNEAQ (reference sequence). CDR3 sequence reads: CASSPRGGSFYEQYF. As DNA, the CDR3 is TGTGCCAGCAGCCCGCGCGGTGGCAGTTTCTACGAGCAGTACTTC.

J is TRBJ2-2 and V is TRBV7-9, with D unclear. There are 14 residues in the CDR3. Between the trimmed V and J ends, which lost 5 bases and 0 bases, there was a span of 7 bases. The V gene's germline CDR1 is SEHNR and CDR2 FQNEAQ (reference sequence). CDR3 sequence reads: CASSLTTNTGELFF. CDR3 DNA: TGTGCCAGCAGCCTCACAACGAACACCGGGGAGCTGTTTTTT.

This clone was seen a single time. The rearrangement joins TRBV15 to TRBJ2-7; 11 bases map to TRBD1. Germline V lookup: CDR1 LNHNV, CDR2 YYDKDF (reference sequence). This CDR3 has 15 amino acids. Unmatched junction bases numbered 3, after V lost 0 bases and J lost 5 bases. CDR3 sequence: CATSRDWTGGHEQYF. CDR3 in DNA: TGTGCCACCAGCAGAGATTGGACAGGGGGCCACGAGCAGTACTTC. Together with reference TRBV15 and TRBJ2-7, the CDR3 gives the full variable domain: DAMVIQNPRYQVTQFGKPVTLSCSQTLNHNVMYWYQQKSSQAPKLLFHYYDKDFNNEADTPDNFQSRRPNTSFCFLDIRSPGLGDTAMYLCATSRDWTGGHEQYFGPGTRLTVT.